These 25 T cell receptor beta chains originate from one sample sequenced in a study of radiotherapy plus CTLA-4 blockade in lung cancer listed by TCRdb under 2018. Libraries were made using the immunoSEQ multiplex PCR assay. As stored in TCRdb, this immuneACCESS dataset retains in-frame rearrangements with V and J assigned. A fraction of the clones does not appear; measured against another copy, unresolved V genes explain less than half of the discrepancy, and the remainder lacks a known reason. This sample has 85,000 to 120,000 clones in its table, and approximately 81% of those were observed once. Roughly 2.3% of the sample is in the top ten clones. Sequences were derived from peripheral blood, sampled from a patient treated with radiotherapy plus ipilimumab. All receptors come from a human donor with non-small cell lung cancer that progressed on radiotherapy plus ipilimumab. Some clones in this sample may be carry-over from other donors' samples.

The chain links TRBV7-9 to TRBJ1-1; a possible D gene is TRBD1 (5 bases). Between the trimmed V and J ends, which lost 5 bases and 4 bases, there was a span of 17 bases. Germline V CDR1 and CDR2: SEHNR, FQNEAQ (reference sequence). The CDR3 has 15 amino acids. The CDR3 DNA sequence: TGTGCCAGCAGCGGGGGGGTAAGGGCTGGCACTGAAGCTTTCTTT. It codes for CASSGGVRAGTEAFF.

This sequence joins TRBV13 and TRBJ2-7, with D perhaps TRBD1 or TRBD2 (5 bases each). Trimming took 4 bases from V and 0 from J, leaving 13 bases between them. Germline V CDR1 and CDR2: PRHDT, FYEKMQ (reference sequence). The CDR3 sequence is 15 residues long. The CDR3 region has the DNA TGTGCCAGCAGCTCGGGGCTTCCCAGCTCCTACGAGCAGTACTTC. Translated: CASSSGLPSSYEQYF.

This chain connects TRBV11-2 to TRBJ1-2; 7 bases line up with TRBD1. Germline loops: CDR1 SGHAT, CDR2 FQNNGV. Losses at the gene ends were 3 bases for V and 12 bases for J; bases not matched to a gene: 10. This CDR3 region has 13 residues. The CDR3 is CASSLGYRGIDTF. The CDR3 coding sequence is TGTGCCAGCAGCTTGGGGTACAGGGGTATCGACACCTTC.

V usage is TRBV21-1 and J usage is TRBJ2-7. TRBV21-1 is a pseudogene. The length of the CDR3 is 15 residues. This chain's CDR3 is CASSKWRRKYYEQYF. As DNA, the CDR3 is TGTGCCAGCAGCAAATGGCGCAGAAAGTACTACGAGCAGTACTTC.

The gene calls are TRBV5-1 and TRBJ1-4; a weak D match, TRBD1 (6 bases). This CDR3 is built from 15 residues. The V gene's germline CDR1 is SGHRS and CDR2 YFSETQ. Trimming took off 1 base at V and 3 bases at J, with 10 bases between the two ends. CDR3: CASSLHRAANEKLFF. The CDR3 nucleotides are TGCGCCAGCAGCTTGCACAGGGCTGCTAATGAAAAACTGTTTTTT. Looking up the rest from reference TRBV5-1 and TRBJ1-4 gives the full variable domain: KAGVTQTPRYLIKTRGQQVTLSCSPISGHRSVSWYQQTPGQGLQFLFEYFSETQRNKGNFPGRFSGRQFSNSRSEMNVSTLELGDSALYLCASSLHRAANEKLFFGSGTQLSVL.

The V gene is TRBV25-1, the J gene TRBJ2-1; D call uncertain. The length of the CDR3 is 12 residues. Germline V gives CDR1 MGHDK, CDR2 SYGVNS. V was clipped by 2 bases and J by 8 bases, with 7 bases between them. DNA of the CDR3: TGTGCCAGCAGTGAAAAGTTTTATGAGCAGTTCTTC. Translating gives CASSEKFYEQFF.

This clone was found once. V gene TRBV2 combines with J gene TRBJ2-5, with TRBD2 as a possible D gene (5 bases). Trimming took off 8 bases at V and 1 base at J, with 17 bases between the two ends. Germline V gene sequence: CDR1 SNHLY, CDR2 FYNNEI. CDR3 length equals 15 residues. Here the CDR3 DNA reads TGTGCCAGCGACGGGGTACCTCATTTCCAAGAGACCCAGTACTTC. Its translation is CASDGVPHFQETQYF. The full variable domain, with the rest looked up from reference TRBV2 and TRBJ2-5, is EPEVTQTPSHQVTQMGQEVILRCVPISNHLYFYWYRQILGQKVEFLVSFYNNEISEKSEIFDDQFSVERPDGSNFTLKIRSTKLEDSAMYFCASDGVPHFQETQYFGPGTRLLVL.

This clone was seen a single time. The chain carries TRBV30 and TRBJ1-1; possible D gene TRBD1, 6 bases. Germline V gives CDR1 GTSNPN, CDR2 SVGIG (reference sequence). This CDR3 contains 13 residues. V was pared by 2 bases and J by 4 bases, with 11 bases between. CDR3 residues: CAWSFSGATEAFF. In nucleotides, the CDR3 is TGTGCCTGGAGTTTCTCAGGGGCCACTGAAGCTTTCTTT.

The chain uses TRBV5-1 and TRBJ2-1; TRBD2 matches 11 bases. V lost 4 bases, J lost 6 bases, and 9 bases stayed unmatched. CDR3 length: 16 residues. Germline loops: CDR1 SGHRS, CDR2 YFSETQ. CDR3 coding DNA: TGCGCCAGCAGCGGGACGTCTAGCGGGGGGTTCAATGAGCAGTTCTTC. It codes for CASSGTSSGGFNEQFF.

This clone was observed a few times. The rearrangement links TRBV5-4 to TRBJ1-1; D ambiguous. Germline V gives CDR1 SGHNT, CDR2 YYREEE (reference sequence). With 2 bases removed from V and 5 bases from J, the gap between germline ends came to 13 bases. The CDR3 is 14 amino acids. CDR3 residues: CASSFYPLETEAFF. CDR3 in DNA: TGTGCCAGCAGCTTTTACCCCCTTGAAACTGAAGCTTTCTTT. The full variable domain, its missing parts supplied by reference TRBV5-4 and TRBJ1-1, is ETGVTQSPTHLIKTRGQQVTLRCSSQSGHNTVSWYQQALGQGPQFIFQYYREEENGRGNFPPRFSGLQFPNYSSELNVNALELDDSALYLCASSFYPLETEAFFGQGTRLTVV.

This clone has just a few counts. Here the CDR3 reads CASSIETKRTLHF. CDR3 coding DNA: TGTGCCAGTAGTATAGAAACCAAACGCACCCTCCACTTT. The rearrangement links TRBV19 to TRBJ1-6, with D uncertain. CDR3 length equals 13 residues. The ends were cut back, 0 bases at V and 14 bases at J, with 11 bases in the middle. Germline V gene sequence: CDR1 LNHDA, CDR2 SQIVND (reference sequence).

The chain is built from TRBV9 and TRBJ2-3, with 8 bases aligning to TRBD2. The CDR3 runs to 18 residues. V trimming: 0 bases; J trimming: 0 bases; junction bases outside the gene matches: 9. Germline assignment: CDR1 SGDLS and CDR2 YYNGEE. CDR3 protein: CASSVDGGVSTSTDTQYF. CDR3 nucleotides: TGTGCCAGCAGCGTAGACGGGGGGGTATCGACTAGCACAGATACGCAGTATTTT.

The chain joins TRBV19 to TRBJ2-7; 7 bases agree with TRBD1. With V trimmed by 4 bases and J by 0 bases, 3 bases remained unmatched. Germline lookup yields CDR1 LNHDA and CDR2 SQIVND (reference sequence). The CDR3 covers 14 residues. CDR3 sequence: CASSTYRGSYEQYF. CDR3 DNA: TGTGCCAGTAGTACCTACAGGGGCTCCTACGAGCAGTACTTC.

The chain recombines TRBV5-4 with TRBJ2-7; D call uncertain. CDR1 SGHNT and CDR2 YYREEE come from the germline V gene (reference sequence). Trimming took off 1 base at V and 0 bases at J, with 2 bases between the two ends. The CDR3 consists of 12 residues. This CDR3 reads CASSLFSYEQYF. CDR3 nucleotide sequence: TGTGCCAGCAGCTTGTTCTCCTACGAGCAGTACTTC.

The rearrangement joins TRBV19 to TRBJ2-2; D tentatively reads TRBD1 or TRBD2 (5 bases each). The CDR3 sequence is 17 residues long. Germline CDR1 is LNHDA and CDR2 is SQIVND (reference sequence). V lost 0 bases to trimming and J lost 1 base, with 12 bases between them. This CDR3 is CASSIDSGPLNTGELFF. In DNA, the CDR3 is TGTGCCAGTAGTATAGATTCGGGACCCTTGAACACCGGGGAGCTGTTTTTT. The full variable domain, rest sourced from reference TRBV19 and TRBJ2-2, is DGGITQSPKYLFRKEGQNVTLSCEQNLNHDAMYWYRQDPGQGLRLIYYSQIVNDFQKGDIAEGYSVSREKKESFPLTVTSAQKNPTAFYLCASSIDSGPLNTGELFFGEGSRLTVL.

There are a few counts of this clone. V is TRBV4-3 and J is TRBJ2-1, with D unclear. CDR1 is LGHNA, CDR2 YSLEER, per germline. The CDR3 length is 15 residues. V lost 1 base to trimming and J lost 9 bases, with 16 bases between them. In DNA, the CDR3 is TGCGCCAGCAGCCAAGGCCCCTATCCAGCCAGTGAGCAGTTCTTC. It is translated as CASSQGPYPASEQFF.

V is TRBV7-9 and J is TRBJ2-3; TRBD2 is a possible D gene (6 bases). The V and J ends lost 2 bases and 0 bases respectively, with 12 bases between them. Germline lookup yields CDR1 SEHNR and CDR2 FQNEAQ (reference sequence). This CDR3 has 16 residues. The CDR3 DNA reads TGTGCCAGCAGCTTAATGGGTCTAGCGAGCACAGATACGCAGTATTTT. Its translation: CASSLMGLASTDTQYF.

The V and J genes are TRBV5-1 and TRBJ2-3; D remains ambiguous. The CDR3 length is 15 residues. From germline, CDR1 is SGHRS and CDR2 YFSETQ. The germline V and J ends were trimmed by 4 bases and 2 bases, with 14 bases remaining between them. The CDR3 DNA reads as TGCGCCAGCAGCAAACCGGACGGACCCACAGATACGCAGTATTTT. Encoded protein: CASSKPDGPTDTQYF.

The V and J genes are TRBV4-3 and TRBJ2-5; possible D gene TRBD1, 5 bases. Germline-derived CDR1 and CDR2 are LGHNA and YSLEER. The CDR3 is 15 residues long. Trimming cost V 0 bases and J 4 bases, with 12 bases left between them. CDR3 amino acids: CASSQEPQGGETQYF. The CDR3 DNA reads TGCGCCAGCAGCCAAGAGCCCCAGGGTGGAGAGACCCAGTACTTC.

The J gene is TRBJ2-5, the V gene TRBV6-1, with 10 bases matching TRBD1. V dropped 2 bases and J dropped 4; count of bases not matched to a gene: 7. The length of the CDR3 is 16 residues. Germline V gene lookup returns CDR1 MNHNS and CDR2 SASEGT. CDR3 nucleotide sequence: TGTGCCAGCAGTGAACCGGGGACAGGGGCTCGAGAGACCCAGTACTTC. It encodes CASSEPGTGARETQYF.

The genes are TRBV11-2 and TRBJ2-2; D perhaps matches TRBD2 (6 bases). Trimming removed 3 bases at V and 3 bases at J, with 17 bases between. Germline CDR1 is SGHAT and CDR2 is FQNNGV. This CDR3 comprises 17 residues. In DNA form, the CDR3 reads TGTGCCAGCAGCTTCGATTTCGCGGGGATGGACACCGGGGAGCTGTTTTTT. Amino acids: CASSFDFAGMDTGELFF.

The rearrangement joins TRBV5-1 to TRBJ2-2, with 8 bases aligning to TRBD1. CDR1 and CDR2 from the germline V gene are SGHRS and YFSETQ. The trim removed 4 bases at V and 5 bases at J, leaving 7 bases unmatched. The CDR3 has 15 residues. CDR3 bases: TGCGCCAGCAGCCCGGACAGGGAAGGGACCGGGGAGCTGTTTTTT. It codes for CASSPDREGTGELFF.

The CDR3 sequence: CASSDREQETQYF. CDR3 sequence (DNA): TGTGCCAGCAGCGACAGGGAGCAAGAGACCCAGTACTTC. The chain combines TRBV11-3 with TRBJ2-5; TRBD1 matches 7 bases. Germline CDR1 SGHNT, CDR2 YENEEA. The CDR3 consists of 13 residues. V lost 5 bases, J lost 2 bases, and 2 bases stayed unmatched.

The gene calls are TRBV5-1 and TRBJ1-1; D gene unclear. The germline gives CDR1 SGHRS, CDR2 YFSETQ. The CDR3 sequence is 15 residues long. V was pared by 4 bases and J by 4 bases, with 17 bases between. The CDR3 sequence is CASSPRGGFGTEAFF. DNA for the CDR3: TGCGCCAGCAGCCCGAGAGGTGGGTTTGGCACTGAAGCTTTCTTT.

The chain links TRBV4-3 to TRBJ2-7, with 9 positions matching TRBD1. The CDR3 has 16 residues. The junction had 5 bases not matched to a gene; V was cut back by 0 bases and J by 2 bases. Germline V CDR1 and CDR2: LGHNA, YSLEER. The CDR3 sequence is CASSQDWTGVTYEQYF. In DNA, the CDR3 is TGCGCCAGCAGCCAAGATTGGACAGGGGTAACCTACGAGCAGTACTTC.